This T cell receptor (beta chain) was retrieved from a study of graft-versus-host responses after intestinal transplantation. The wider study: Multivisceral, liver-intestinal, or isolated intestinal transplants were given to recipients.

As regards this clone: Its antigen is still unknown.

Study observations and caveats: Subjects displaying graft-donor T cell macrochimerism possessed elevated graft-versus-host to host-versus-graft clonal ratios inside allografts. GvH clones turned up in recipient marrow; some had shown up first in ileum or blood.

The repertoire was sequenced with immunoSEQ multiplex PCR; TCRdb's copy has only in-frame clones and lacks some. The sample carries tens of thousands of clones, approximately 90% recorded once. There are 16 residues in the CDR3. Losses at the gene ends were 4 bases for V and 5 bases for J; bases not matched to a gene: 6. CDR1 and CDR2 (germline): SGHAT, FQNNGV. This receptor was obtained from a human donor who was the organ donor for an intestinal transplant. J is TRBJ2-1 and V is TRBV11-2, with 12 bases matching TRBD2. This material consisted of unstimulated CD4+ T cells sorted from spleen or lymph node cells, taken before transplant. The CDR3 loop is CASSYSLAGGDNEQFF. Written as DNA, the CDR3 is TGTGCCAGCAGCTATTCCCTAGCGGGGGGGGACAATGAGCAGTTCTTC.